The clone carrying this T cell receptor beta chain was seen a few times. These data belong to a study of CD8+ T cells in alopecia areata. Sequencing relied on a cDNA template that was reverse transcribed from extracted RNA. Generated by immunoSEQ multiplex PCR, the TCRdb table keeps only in-frame clones and is missing some. The sample lists 200,000 to 250,000 clones, around 62% occurring once. V lost 4 bases, J lost 4 bases, and 3 bases stayed unmatched. The CDR3 is 14 residues long. CDR1 and CDR2 from the germline V gene are SEHNR and FQNEAQ (reference sequence). Both peripheral blood and punch biopsies of lesional scalp skin were obtained from patients who had alopecia areata. Sorted populations comprised CD4+ and CD8+ T cells obtained from PBMCs.

The TCR was taken from a human donor with alopecia areata. The J gene is TRBJ2-7, the V gene TRBV7-9; 11 bases agree with TRBD2. The material sequenced was CD4+ T cells sorted from blood, taken at week 0. CDR3: CASSYGTSGYEQYF. The CDR3, as DNA: TGTGCCAGCAGCTATGGGACTAGCGGATACGAGCAGTACTTC.